A selection of T cell receptor beta chains follows, all from one sample in a study of cytomegalovirus exposure and HLA in healthy donors. Sequencing was performed with immunoSEQ multiplex PCR; in TCRdb, only in-frame clones are kept and a portion is missing. The sample records some 130,000 clones, almost 85% being singletons. The sequenced sample was PBMCs. All receptors derive from a man aged 30 to 45 in good health and CMV-seropositive. Both conserved end residues are part of each CDR3. Fields, in order: V gene, J gene, CDR3 protein.

v_call: TRBV18
j_call: TRBJ2-3
cdr3_aa: CASSPYLGLAVTDTQYF

v_call: TRBV7-2
j_call: TRBJ2-1
cdr3_aa: CASSPGTSGGAYNEQFF

v_call: TRBV2
j_call: TRBJ1-5
cdr3_aa: CASNSQGLEDQPQHF

v_call: TRBV9
j_call: TRBJ2-2
cdr3_aa: CASSPYALEDTGELFF

v_call: TRBV7-3
j_call: TRBJ2-3
cdr3_aa: CASSLGPGQGDTQYF

v_call: TRBV7-3
j_call: TRBJ2-3
cdr3_aa: CASSNSGGDTQYF

v_call: TRBV12-5
j_call: TRBJ1-4
cdr3_aa: CASGSDPTGVGEKLFF

v_call: TRBV9
j_call: TRBJ2-3
cdr3_aa: CASSLRTGEESDTQYF

v_call: TRBV29-1
j_call: TRBJ2-7
cdr3_aa: CSVGQGALGEQYF

v_call: TRBV2
j_call: TRBJ2-7
cdr3_aa: CASKTGRNCEQYF

v_call: TRBV5-1
j_call: TRBJ1-1
cdr3_aa: CASRPGQGGWNTEAFF

v_call: TRBV6-5
j_call: TRBJ2-3
cdr3_aa: CASRSPGTDTQYF

v_call: TRBV19
j_call: TRBJ1-1
cdr3_aa: CASTHSGMNTEAFF

v_call: TRBV7-6
j_call: TRBJ2-5
cdr3_aa: CASSSLAEPQETQYF

v_call: TRBV12-2
j_call: TRBJ2-7
cdr3_aa: CASRLMVLAGEQYF

v_call: TRBV4-2
j_call: TRBJ2-2
cdr3_aa: CASSRTSDNTGELFF

v_call: TRBV25-1
j_call: TRBJ1-1
cdr3_aa: CASSTQGMITGAFF

v_call: TRBV9
j_call: TRBJ1-1
cdr3_aa: CASSVGWEGSPEAFF

v_call: TRBV5-1
j_call: TRBJ1-6
cdr3_aa: CASSFTGYSYNSPLHF

v_call: TRBV2
j_call: TRBJ1-5
cdr3_aa: CASKQDGPQHF

v_call: TRBV7-9
j_call: TRBJ2-3
cdr3_aa: CASSSPRATGTSGADTQYF

v_call: TRBV6-6
j_call: TRBJ1-2
cdr3_aa: CASSYTGMDGYTF

v_call: TRBV9
j_call: TRBJ2-1
cdr3_aa: CASSEGDPYNEQFF

v_call: TRBV14
j_call: TRBJ2-7
cdr3_aa: CASSQRGLAGQVPYEQYF

v_call: TRBV7-3
j_call: TRBJ2-1
cdr3_aa: CASSLAGGTYNEQFF

v_call: TRBV7-6
j_call: TRBJ2-2
cdr3_aa: CASSLGGTANTGELFF

v_call: TRBV4-1
j_call: TRBJ1-1
cdr3_aa: CASSATGIEAFF

v_call: TRBV7-2
j_call: TRBJ2-1
cdr3_aa: CASSTVGAGGYNEQFF

v_call: TRBV18
j_call: TRBJ1-2
cdr3_aa: CASSPDPRGGNGYTF

v_call: TRBV7-2
j_call: TRBJ1-1
cdr3_aa: CASLLGGDRTEAFF

v_call: TRBV5-1
j_call: TRBJ2-1
cdr3_aa: CASTPATSSYNEQFF

v_call: TRBV5-6
j_call: TRBJ2-7
cdr3_aa: CASSQEGPGGLYF

v_call: TRBV15
j_call: TRBJ2-5
cdr3_aa: CATSWGGNQETQYF

v_call: TRBV20-1
j_call: TRBJ2-5
cdr3_aa: CSATQGETQYF

v_call: TRBV5-1
j_call: TRBJ2-3
cdr3_aa: CASSLELPRADTQYF

v_call: TRBV5-1
j_call: TRBJ2-2
cdr3_aa: CASSPGKDGAGELFF

v_call: TRBV7-3
j_call: TRBJ2-2
cdr3_aa: CASSPNREIGTGELFF

v_call: TRBV27
j_call: TRBJ2-2
cdr3_aa: CASSLRTGVNTGELFF

v_call: TRBV15
j_call: TRBJ1-6
cdr3_aa: CATSRGSVGQGGTLHF

v_call: TRBV4-1
j_call: TRBJ1-2
cdr3_aa: CASSPRTEGIGGYTF

v_call: TRBV4-2
j_call: TRBJ1-2
cdr3_aa: CASSQGGQPGQGYTF

v_call: TRBV29-1
j_call: TRBJ1-1
cdr3_aa: CSARTGRIDTEAFF